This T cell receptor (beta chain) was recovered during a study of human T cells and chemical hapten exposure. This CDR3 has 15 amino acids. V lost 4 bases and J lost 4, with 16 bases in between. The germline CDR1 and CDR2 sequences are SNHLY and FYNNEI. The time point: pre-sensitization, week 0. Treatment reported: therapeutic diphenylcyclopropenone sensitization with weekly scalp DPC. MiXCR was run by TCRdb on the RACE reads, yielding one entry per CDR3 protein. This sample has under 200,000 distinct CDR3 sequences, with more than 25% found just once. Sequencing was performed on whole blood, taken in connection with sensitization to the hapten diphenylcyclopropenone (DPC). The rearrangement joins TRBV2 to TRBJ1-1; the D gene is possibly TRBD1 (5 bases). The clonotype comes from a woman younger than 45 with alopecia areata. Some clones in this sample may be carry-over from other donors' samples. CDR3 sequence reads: CASSVQGPGSTEAFF. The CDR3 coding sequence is TGTGCCAGCAGTGTTCAGGGCCCGGGAAGCACTGAAGCTTTCTTT.